A selection of T cell receptor beta chains follows, all from one sample in a study of blood T cell repertoires in COVID-19. Using immunoSEQ multiplex PCR, the repertoire was profiled, and TCRdb retains in-frame clones only, with some absent. The table records under 200,000 clones, approximately 90% of them present only once. Material for sequencing was peripheral blood. The receptor source for this set is a woman between 65 and 79 years old with COVID-19, enrolled during active disease. Each CDR3 is given with its conserved first and last residue. Fields, in order: D gene, clone size, J gene, V gene, CDR3 protein, CDR3 DNA. The D gene is left open where the match is weak. For some rows the clone size is stated as once, few or many, or as a class when expanded; others skip it.

D: -; size: -; J: TRBJ1-1; V: TRBV5-5; CDR3: CASSFSQGTEAFF; DNA: TGTGCCAGCAGCTTCAGTCAGGGCACTGAAGCTTTCTTT
D: -; size: -; J: TRBJ2-3; V: TRBV5-1; CDR3: CASSSTTAMDTQYF; DNA: TGCGCCAGCAGCTCCACGACTGCCATGGATACGCAGTATTTT
D: -; size: -; J: TRBJ1-5; V: TRBV15; CDR3: CATSSDRRDFNQPQHF; DNA: TGTGCCACCAGCAGCGACCGCCGGGACTTTAATCAGCCCCAGCATTTT
D: -; size: -; J: TRBJ2-7; V: TRBV2; CDR3: CAGRQESYEQYF; DNA: TGTGCCGGACGACAGGAAAGCTACGAGCAGTACTTC
D: TRBD1; size: once; J: TRBJ2-3; V: TRBV6-4; CDR3: CASSDHRGDTQYF; DNA: TGTGCCAGCAGTGACCACAGGGGAGATACGCAGTATTTT
D: -; size: -; J: TRBJ2-3; V: TRBV12-3/TRBV12-4; CDR3: CASSASSATQYF; DNA: TGTGCCAGCAGTGCGTCTAGCGCGACGCAGTATTTT
D: -; size: -; J: TRBJ1-2; V: TRBV10-3; CDR3: CAITGDKIYGYTF; DNA: TGTGCCATCACCGGGGACAAAATCTATGGCTACACCTTC
D: TRBD1; size: -; J: TRBJ1-4; V: TRBV6-6; CDR3: CASSSGRDRAGEKLFF; DNA: TGTGCCAGCAGTTCCGGACGTGACAGGGCGGGTGAAAAACTGTTTTTT
D: TRBD1; size: -; J: TRBJ2-7; V: TRBV6-4; CDR3: CASSVEGTGGFDEQYF; DNA: TGTGCCAGCAGTGTTGAGGGGACAGGGGGTTTCGACGAGCAGTACTTC
D: TRBD2; size: -; J: TRBJ2-3; V: TRBV7-3; CDR3: CASSTSGTDTQYF; DNA: TGTGCCAGCTCGACTAGCGGCACAGATACGCAGTATTTT
D: TRBD1; size: -; J: TRBJ2-7; V: TRBV12-3/TRBV12-4; CDR3: CASGDRGLYEQYF; DNA: TGTGCCAGCGGGGACAGGGGGCTCTACGAGCAGTACTTC
D: TRBD1; size: few; J: TRBJ1-6; V: TRBV5-1; CDR3: CASSLGDRDSPLHF; DNA: TGCGCCAGCAGCTTGGGGGACAGGGATTCACCCCTCCACTTT
D: -; size: once; J: TRBJ2-6; V: TRBV19; CDR3: CASSVGTGANVLTF; DNA: TGTGCCAGTAGTGTCGGTACTGGGGCCAACGTCCTGACTTTC
D: TRBD2; size: -; J: TRBJ2-7; V: TRBV4-2; CDR3: CASSQVSLAGGTYEQYF; DNA: TGTGCCAGCAGCCAAGTGTCCCTAGCGGGGGGGACCTACGAGCAGTACTTC
D: -; size: -; J: TRBJ1-4; V: TRBV2; CDR3: CASSEDSGYQGEKLFF; DNA: TGTGCCAGCAGTGAAGACTCAGGGTATCAAGGCGAAAAACTGTTTTTT
D: TRBD1; size: -; J: TRBJ1-3; V: TRBV5-1; CDR3: CASSGDSLGNTIYF; DNA: TGCGCCAGCAGCGGGGACAGCCTGGGAAACACCATATATTTT
D: -; size: once; J: TRBJ1-1; V: TRBV6-4; CDR3: CASSVQANTEAFF; DNA: TGTGCCAGCAGTGTACAGGCAAACACTGAAGCTTTCTTT
D: -; size: -; J: TRBJ1-5; V: TRBV7-8; CDR3: CASSLVQNQPQHF; DNA: TGTGCCAGCAGCTTAGTACAGAATCAGCCCCAGCATTTT
D: -; size: -; J: TRBJ1-6; V: TRBV5-6; CDR3: CASTIGRGLGSPLHF; DNA: TGTGCCAGCACCATCGGGAGGGGTCTTGGGTCACCCCTCCACTTT
D: TRBD2; size: -; J: TRBJ2-2; V: TRBV3-1/TRBV3-2; CDR3: CASSQTIKRGGQPGELFF; DNA: TGTGCCAGCAGCCAGACCATCAAGCGGGGGGGCCAACCCGGGGAGCTGTTTTTT
D: TRBD1; size: -; J: TRBJ1-5; V: TRBV7-9; CDR3: CASSPQGASQPQHF; DNA: TGTGCCAGCAGCCCACAGGGGGCAAGTCAGCCCCAGCATTTT
D: -; size: -; J: TRBJ2-2; V: TRBV5-1; CDR3: CASSLVGGANTGELFF; DNA: TGCGCCAGCAGCTTGGTAGGCGGGGCGAACACCGGGGAGCTGTTTTTT
D: -; size: -; J: TRBJ2-2; V: TRBV15; CDR3: CATSRGRRSGELFF; DNA: TGTGCCACCAGCAGGGGGCGTAGGTCCGGGGAGCTGTTTTTT
D: TRBD2; size: -; J: TRBJ2-5; V: TRBV2; CDR3: CASSWASGGNQETQYF; DNA: TGTGCCAGCAGTTGGGCTAGCGGGGGCAACCAAGAGACCCAGTACTTC
D: TRBD1; size: -; J: TRBJ1-5; V: TRBV5-3; CDR3: CARSRTGDPYSNQPQHF; DNA: TGTGCCAGAAGCCGGACAGGGGACCCCTATAGCAATCAGCCCCAGCATTTT
D: TRBD1; size: -; J: TRBJ2-7; V: TRBV2; CDR3: CAIQGPSYEQYF; DNA: TGTGCCATACAGGGGCCGAGCTACGAGCAGTACTTC
D: -; size: -; J: TRBJ1-2; V: TRBV6-4; CDR3: CASKPSGDNYGYTF; DNA: TGTGCCAGCAAACCGTCCGGGGATAACTATGGCTACACCTTC
D: -; size: -; J: TRBJ2-7; V: TRBV5-6; CDR3: CASSATSGTSSYEQYF; DNA: TGTGCCAGCAGCGCCACTTCCGGGACAAGCTCCTACGAGCAGTACTTC
D: TRBD1; size: -; J: TRBJ1-4; V: TRBV6-5; CDR3: CASSRDRGNEKLFF; DNA: TGTGCCAGCAGTCGGGACAGGGGGAATGAAAAACTGTTTTTT
D: -; size: -; J: TRBJ2-7; V: TRBV5-6; CDR3: CASSLARGFVYEQYF; DNA: TGTGCCAGCAGCTTGGCTCGGGGGTTTGTCTACGAGCAGTACTTC
D: -; size: -; J: TRBJ1-2; V: TRBV7-2; CDR3: CASSPAPGFGGYTF; DNA: TGTGCCAGCAGCCCTGCGCCCGGGTTTGGTGGCTACACCTTC
D: -; size: -; J: TRBJ2-7; V: TRBV18; CDR3: CASSPLQSPNYEQYF; DNA: TGTGCCAGCTCACCACTCCAGTCCCCGAATTACGAGCAGTACTTC
D: -; size: once; J: TRBJ2-2; V: TRBV11-2; CDR3: CASSLYGRHVGDTGELFF; DNA: TGTGCCAGCAGCTTATATGGCCGACACGTAGGGGACACCGGGGAGCTGTTTTTT
D: TRBD2; size: -; J: TRBJ2-5; V: TRBV18; CDR3: CASSPRTSGVGETQYF; DNA: TGTGCCAGCTCACCACGGACTAGCGGGGTCGGAGAGACCCAGTACTTC
D: TRBD2; size: -; J: TRBJ2-3; V: TRBV5-1; CDR3: CASKRDEGTDTQYF; DNA: TGCGCCAGCAAGCGGGACGAGGGCACAGATACGCAGTATTTT
D: -; size: -; J: TRBJ2-7; V: TRBV7-9; CDR3: CASSRPGVAYEQYF; DNA: TGTGCCAGCAGCCGTCCAGGGGTCGCCTACGAGCAGTACTTC
D: TRBD1; size: -; J: TRBJ1-5; V: TRBV19; CDR3: CASSAVGTVNQPQHF; DNA: TGTGCCAGTAGTGCCGTCGGGACAGTAAATCAGCCCCAGCATTTT
D: -; size: once; J: TRBJ2-4; V: TRBV3-1/TRBV3-2; CDR3: CASSLNSKNIQYF; DNA: TGTGCCAGCAGCCTCAACAGCAAAAACATTCAGTACTTC
D: TRBD1; size: -; J: TRBJ2-7; V: TRBV11-2; CDR3: CASRVTGDSGYEQYF; DNA: TGTGCCAGCAGGGTCACAGGGGACAGTGGCTACGAGCAGTACTTC
D: -; size: -; J: TRBJ1-5; V: TRBV24-1; CDR3: CATGEKTGNPNQPQHF; DNA: TGTGCCACCGGCGAAAAGACAGGAAATCCCAATCAGCCCCAGCATTTT
D: -; size: -; J: TRBJ1-4; V: TRBV3-1/TRBV3-2; CDR3: CASSQAGGRDEKLFF; DNA: TGTGCCAGCAGCCAGGCGGGGGGGAGGGATGAAAAACTGTTTTTT
D: TRBD1; size: -; J: TRBJ2-1; V: TRBV5-1; CDR3: CASSLGQGAYNEQFF; DNA: TGCGCCAGCAGCTTGGGACAGGGGGCTTACAATGAGCAGTTCTTC
D: TRBD1; size: few; J: TRBJ1-3; V: TRBV2; CDR3: CASSSDRDGNTIYF; DNA: TGTGCCAGCAGTTCCGACAGGGACGGAAACACCATATATTTT
D: TRBD1; size: -; J: TRBJ1-3; V: TRBV28; CDR3: CASSPSGQGEGGNTIYF; DNA: TGTGCCAGCAGTCCCTCGGGACAGGGAGAAGGTGGAAACACCATATATTTT
D: TRBD1; size: few; J: TRBJ1-2; V: TRBV5-1; CDR3: CASRLGQGDGYTF; DNA: TGCGCCAGCAGACTGGGACAGGGCGATGGCTACACCTTC
D: TRBD1; size: -; J: TRBJ1-5; V: TRBV6-1; CDR3: CASSERTGGQPQHF; DNA: TGTGCCAGCAGTGAACGGACAGGCGGCCAGCCCCAGCATTTT
D: TRBD2; size: -; J: TRBJ2-2; V: TRBV11-2; CDR3: CASSLPIGLAGRDGELFF; DNA: TGTGCCAGCAGCTTACCTATAGGACTAGCGGGCCGCGACGGGGAGCTGTTTTTT
D: -; size: -; J: TRBJ1-4; V: TRBV2; CDR3: CASDQGINEKLFF; DNA: TGTGCCAGCGATCAGGGGATAAATGAAAAACTGTTTTTT
D: -; size: -; J: TRBJ1-1; V: TRBV28; CDR3: CASSSAGRHTEAFF; DNA: TGTGCCAGCAGTTCGGCAGGGAGGCACACTGAAGCTTTCTTT
D: -; size: -; J: TRBJ1-4; V: TRBV7-6; CDR3: CASSSRATGEKLFF; DNA: TGTGCCAGCAGCTCTAGGGCGACAGGTGAAAAACTGTTTTTT
D: -; size: -; J: TRBJ2-1; V: TRBV12-3/TRBV12-4; CDR3: CASSLRGGPEQFF; DNA: TGTGCCAGCAGTTTAAGGGGGGGACCCGAGCAGTTCTTC